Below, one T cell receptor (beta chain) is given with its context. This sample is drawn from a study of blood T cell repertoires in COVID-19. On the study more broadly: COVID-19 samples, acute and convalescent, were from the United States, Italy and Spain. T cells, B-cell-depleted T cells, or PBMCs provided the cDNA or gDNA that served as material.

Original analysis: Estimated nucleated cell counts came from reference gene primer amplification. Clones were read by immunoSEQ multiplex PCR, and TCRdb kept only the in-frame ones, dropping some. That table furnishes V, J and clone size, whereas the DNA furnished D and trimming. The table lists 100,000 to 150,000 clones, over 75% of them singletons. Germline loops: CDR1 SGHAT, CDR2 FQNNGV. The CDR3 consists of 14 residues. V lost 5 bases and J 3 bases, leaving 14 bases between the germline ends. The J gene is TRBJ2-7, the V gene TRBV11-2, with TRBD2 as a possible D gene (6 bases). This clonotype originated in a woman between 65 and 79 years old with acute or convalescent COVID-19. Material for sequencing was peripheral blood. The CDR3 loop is CASSLGLGYYEQYF. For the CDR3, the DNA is TGTGCCAGCAGCCTGGGACTCGGCTACTACGAGCAGTACTTC. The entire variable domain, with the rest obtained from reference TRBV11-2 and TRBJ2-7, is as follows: EAGVAQSPRYKIIEKRQSVAFWCNPISGHATLYWYQQILGQGPKLLIQFQNNGVVDDSQLPKDRFSAERLKGVDSTLKIQPAKLEDSAVYLCASSLGLGYYEQYFGPGTRLTVT.